The rows below give T cell receptor beta chains drawn from one sample of a study of blood T cell repertoires in COVID-19. Produced via immunoSEQ multiplex PCR; TCRdb's table is partial and in-frame only. The profile covers almost 50,000 clones, with 84% appearing a single time and 1.5% to 2% taken by the ten largest. The sample comprised peripheral blood. Receptor source: a man aged 45-60 years with acute or convalescent COVID-19. Both conserved end residues are part of each CDR3. D genes are given only for firm matches. Size values are once, few and many counts, or a class for expanded clones, and some rows have none.

V gene	J gene	D gene	clone size	CDR3 DNA	CDR3 protein
TRBV4-3	TRBJ1-3	.	few	TGCGCCAGCAGCCAAAGCGGCTGGGGGCCTGGAAACACCATATATTTT	CASSQSGWGPGNTIYF
TRBV7-6	TRBJ1-2	.	.	TGTGCCAGCAGCCTAAACTACAGGGTCCCCTATGGCTACACCTTC	CASSLNYRVPYGYTF
TRBV21-1	TRBJ2-3	.	.	TGTGCCAGCAGGCCCGGAGGGTGGACGACAGATACGCAGTATTTT	CASRPGGWTTDTQYF
TRBV4-3	TRBJ2-1	.	.	TGCGCCAGCAGCTGGCGTCTAGGGGATGAGCAGTTCTTC	CASSWRLGDEQFF
TRBV28	TRBJ2-1	.	.	TGTGCCAGCAGCAGACTCAGGGTTTTCCAGTTCTTC	CASSRLRVFQFF
TRBV27	TRBJ2-3	.	.	TGTGCCAGCAGTTTTGCAGCGGTGAGCACAGATACGCAGTATTTT	CASSFAAVSTDTQYF
TRBV7-2	TRBJ2-1	TRBD2	.	TGTGCCAGCAGCTTAGAAGCCGGGTCTAGCGGGGGCCGGGTGAATGAGCAGTTCTTC	CASSLEAGSSGGRVNEQFF
TRBV4-1	TRBJ2-7	.	once	TGCGCCAGCAGCCAAGCCCCCGCTGCTAGCTCCTACGAGCAGTACTTC	CASSQAPAASSYEQYF
TRBV9	TRBJ2-2	.	.	TGTGCCAGCAGCGTAGGGCCTTCGAACACCGGGGAGCTGTTTTTT	CASSVGPSNTGELFF
TRBV6-4	TRBJ1-2	TRBD1	.	TGTGCCAGCCTGGGACAGGGCAAACTGAGCGATGGCTACACCTTC	CASLGQGKLSDGYTF
TRBV5-1	TRBJ2-7	TRBD1	.	TGCGCCAGCAGCTTGGATGGACAGGGCTACGAGCAGTACTTC	CASSLDGQGYEQYF
TRBV28	TRBJ2-7	.	once	TGTGCCAGCAGGCGACTTCCCCTAAGCTCCTACGAGCAGTACTTC	CASRRLPLSSYEQYF
TRBV30	TRBJ1-2	TRBD1	.	TGTGCCTTAAGGGGACAGGGCAACTATGGCTACACCTTC	CALRGQGNYGYTF
TRBV10-3	TRBJ2-7	.	.	TGTGCCATCAGTGCTACTATAACCTACGAGCAGTACTTC	CAISATITYEQYF
TRBV7-2	TRBJ2-6	TRBD1	.	TGTGCCAGCAGCTACAGGGGTTCTGGGGCCAACGTCCTGACTTTC	CASSYRGSGANVLTF
TRBV6-1	TRBJ2-7	TRBD1	.	TGTGCCAGCAGTGAAAGCTTTGGGGACAGGCTCTACGAGCAGTACTTC	CASSESFGDRLYEQYF
TRBV18	TRBJ1-3	.	.	TGTGCCAGCTCTGTCGGGTCGATCTCTGGAAACACCATATATTTT	CASSVGSISGNTIYF
TRBV4-2	TRBJ1-2	.	.	TGTGCCAGCAGCCAAGATCAGGTTAACTATGGCTACACCTTC	CASSQDQVNYGYTF
TRBV19	TRBJ1-4	.	.	TGTGCCAGTAGTATGATGGGAGGTGAAAAACTGTTTTTT	CASSMMGGEKLFF
TRBV5-1	TRBJ2-2	.	few	TGCGCCAGCAGCCTTGTACAGGGCCCGACCGGGGAGCTGTTTTTT	CASSLVQGPTGELFF
TRBV7-2	TRBJ1-2	.	.	TGTGCCAGCAGCGAACGGACAGCGAACTACACCTTC	CASSERTANYTF
TRBV10-3	TRBJ2-3	TRBD2	.	TGTGCCATCAGTGAAAATCAACTAGCGGGAGCCACAGATACGCAGTATTTT	CAISENQLAGATDTQYF
TRBV13	TRBJ1-2	TRBD1	.	TGTGCCAGCAGACCAGGACAGGGTAACTATGGCTACACCTTC	CASRPGQGNYGYTF
TRBV5-1	TRBJ2-2	.	.	TGCGCCAGCACCGCTCGGGGAGGTGAAAACACCGGGGAGCTGTTTTTT	CASTARGGENTGELFF
TRBV27	TRBJ2-7	.	.	TGTGCCACCGCGACAGCCGTCGGGGAGCAGTACTTC	CATATAVGEQYF
TRBV7-2	TRBJ2-7	TRBD2	.	TGTGCCAGCAGCTTCGGGCGGGAGGGGCAGTACTTC	CASSFGREGQYF
TRBV15	TRBJ2-7	TRBD1	.	TGTGCCACCAGCAGAGAACTAAACGACAGGGGTAAACCGTACTTC	CATSRELNDRGKPYF
TRBV19	TRBJ1-5	.	.	TGTGCCAGTAGTATTATCAATCAGCCCCAGCATTTT	CASSIINQPQHF
TRBV7-2	TRBJ2-3	.	.	TGTGCCTCCTCAAGCGCAGTTTTGGTCACAGATACGCAGTATTTT	CASSSAVLVTDTQYF
TRBV5-1	TRBJ1-3	.	.	TGCGCCAGCAGTCTAAGGGGTACAGGAAACACCATATATTTT	CASSLRGTGNTIYF
TRBV25-1	TRBJ1-4	TRBD1	.	TGTGCCAGTAACAGGGGTCTTAATGAAAAACTGTTTTTT	CASNRGLNEKLFF
TRBV7-6	TRBJ2-1	.	.	TGTGCCAGCAGCCTCGGTGTAAGCAATGAGCAGTTCTTC	CASSLGVSNEQFF
TRBV27	TRBJ2-2	.	.	TGTGCCAGCAGAGGACTATCGAACACCGGGGAGCTGTTTTTT	CASRGLSNTGELFF
TRBV5-4	TRBJ1-2	.	.	TGTGCCAGCAGCATACAGGGATCTGGCTACACCTTC	CASSIQGSGYTF
TRBV27	TRBJ2-3	TRBD2	.	TGTGCCAGCAGCTACTCACTAGCGGGACGCACAGATACGCAGTATTTT	CASSYSLAGRTDTQYF
TRBV5-1	TRBJ2-3	TRBD1	.	TGCGCCAGCAGCTTCCAGGGGGCTAGCACAGATACGCAGTATTTT	CASSFQGASTDTQYF
TRBV11-2	TRBJ2-5	TRBD2	.	TGTGCCAGCAGCTTAGATAACATGAGCGGGGGGGAGACCCAGTACTTC	CASSLDNMSGGETQYF
TRBV21-1	TRBJ2-3	.	few	TGTGCCAGCAGTCGAGGCCCAGATACGCAGTATTTT	CASSRGPDTQYF
TRBV9	TRBJ2-1	TRBD2	.	TGTGCCAGCAGCTCCCTAGGACTAGCGGGGTCGAGCTCCTACAATGAGCAGTTCTTC	CASSSLGLAGSSSYNEQFF
TRBV6-2/TRBV6-3	TRBJ1-2	TRBD1	.	TGTGCCAGCAGTAACCGGGACAGATCTAACTATGGCTACACCTTC	CASSNRDRSNYGYTF
TRBV4-2	TRBJ2-3	TRBD2	once	TGTGCCAGCAGCCAAGAGGGACTAGCAATCCCAGATACGCAGTATTTT	CASSQEGLAIPDTQYF
TRBV7-2	TRBJ2-1	.	once	TGTGCCAGCAGCACGGGACTTCGGAAGTTCTTC	CASSTGLRKFF
TRBV29-1	TRBJ2-5	TRBD2	.	TGCAGCGGATGGGGCGGGAGTGGCGAGACCCAGTACTTC	CSGWGGSGETQYF
TRBV5-6	TRBJ1-6	TRBD1	.	TGTGCCAGCAGCTCGTCAGGGGGCCTCAGCGATAATTCACCCCTCCACTTT	CASSSSGGLSDNSPLHF
TRBV4-1	TRBJ1-6	.	.	TGCGCCAGCAGCCAACCCCGAGGGAATAATTCACCCCTCCACTTT	CASSQPRGNNSPLHF
TRBV7-8	TRBJ2-2	TRBD2	.	TGTGCCAGCAGCTTTCTAGCGGACACCGGGGAGCTGTTTTTT	CASSFLADTGELFF
TRBV27	TRBJ1-2	TRBD1	.	TGTGCCAGCAGTAGACAGGGAGTGGGAGGCTACACCTTC	CASSRQGVGGYTF
TRBV21-1	TRBJ2-5	.	once	TGTGCCAGCAGCAAAAGCGGGGGGCTCCCTCAAGAGACCCAGTACTTC	CASSKSGGLPQETQYF
TRBV3-1/TRBV3-2	TRBJ2-1	.	.	TGTGCCAGCAGCCAAGGGGCAGCCTCGGAGCAGTTCTTC	CASSQGAASEQFF
TRBV6-2/TRBV6-3	TRBJ1-2	.	.	TGTGCCAGCAGTTATGGAGGGTACTATGGCTACACCTTC	CASSYGGYYGYTF
TRBV7-9	TRBJ2-1	TRBD2	.	TGTGCCAGCAGCTTCGGGGCTAGCGGGAGCAATGAGCAGTTCTTC	CASSFGASGSNEQFF
TRBV5-1	TRBJ1-5	.	.	TGCGCCAGCAGTCCTACGGGGGGCCATCAGCCCCAGCATTTT	CASSPTGGHQPQHF